This TCR beta chain was recorded in a study of T cell responses to AZD1222 COVID-19 vaccine. General study points: Repertoire collection took place solely once the T cell response had peaked. Among the donors, most were white British and more were female, and clonal diversity was possibly underestimated. Only six AZD1222 recipients tested seropositive at baseline.

Sequencing used immunoSEQ multiplex PCR; TCRdb keeps in-frame clones, though not all of them. Of about 150,000 clones listed, approximately 90% are singletons. Second-dose intervals near 4 or 12 weeks were combined. The CDR3 loop spans 16 amino acids. The V and J ends lost 2 bases and 2 bases respectively, with 12 bases between them. The germline CDR1 and CDR2 sequences are LGHNA and YNFKEQ. Comments on this clone: Its antigen is still unknown.

This material consisted of peripheral blood, taken 28 days after the second AZD1222 dose. J is TRBJ1-4 and V is TRBV4-2, with D possibly TRBD1 on 5 matching bases. The sequence was collected from an adult who received the AZD1222 COVID-19 vaccine. The CDR3 protein is CASSQTPGGTNEKLFF. CDR3 sequence (DNA): TGTGCCAGCAGCCAAACACCGGGGGGGACTAATGAAAAACTGTTTTTT.